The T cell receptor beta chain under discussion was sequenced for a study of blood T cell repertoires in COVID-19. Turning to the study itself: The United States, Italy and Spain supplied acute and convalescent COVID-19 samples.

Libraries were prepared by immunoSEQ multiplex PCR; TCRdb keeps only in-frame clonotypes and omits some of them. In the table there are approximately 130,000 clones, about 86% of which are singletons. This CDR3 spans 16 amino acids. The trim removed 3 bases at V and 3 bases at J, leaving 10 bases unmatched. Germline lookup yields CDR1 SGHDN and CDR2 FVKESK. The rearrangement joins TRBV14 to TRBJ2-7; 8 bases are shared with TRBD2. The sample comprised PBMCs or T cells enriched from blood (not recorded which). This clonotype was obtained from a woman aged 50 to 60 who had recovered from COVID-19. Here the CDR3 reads CASSQIVGGAVYEQYF. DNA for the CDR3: TGTGCCAGCAGCCAGATAGTCGGGGGGGCGGTCTACGAGCAGTACTTC.